This T cell receptor (beta chain) stems from a study of blood T cell repertoires in COVID-19. Study background: Sites across the United States, Italy and Spain contributed samples from acute and convalescent COVID-19.

Germline-derived CDR1 and CDR2 are SGHRS and YFSETQ. CDR3 length: 14 residues. Trimming pared 0 bases from V and 6 bases from J, leaving 11 bases between. Original handling: Reference gene primer amplification gave estimated nucleated cell counts. This table comes from immunoSEQ multiplex PCR, and its TCRdb copy is limited to in-frame clones, with some not included. From that table come the V and J calls and clone size; the DNA was used to work out D and trimming. The sample shows approximately 150,000 clones, about 86% of them seen only once. The clonotype was recovered from a man aged 65 to 79 with active or convalescent COVID-19. Sample: peripheral blood. The V and J genes are TRBV5-1 and TRBJ2-3; D is unresolved. The CDR3 DNA reads as TGCGCCAGCAGCTTGGTTTTATTATCGGATACGCAGTATTTT. Translation: CASSLVLLSDTQYF.